This T cell receptor (beta chain) was recovered during a study of blood T cells in healthy people across ages. Study conclusions and caveats: Long-lived donors carried more naive CD4+ cells and greater diversity than aged donors. Across samples, TCR beta diversity tracked strongly with naive T cell percentage.

A J-beta primer mix and a sample-barcoded 5' primer were used in a second PCR of roughly 6 to 12 cycles. TCRdb used MiXCR to reprocess the 5' RACE reads, holding one entry per CDR3 protein. This sample has about 1.1 million distinct CDR3 sequences; less than 45% occur once, and the top ten carry 10% to 15%. This clonotype was seen a handful of times. Its antigen is unidentified. The CDR3 has 18 amino acids. Trimming removed 2 bases from V and 6 bases from J, with 23 bases in between. Germline V gene sequence: CDR1 SGHDT, CDR2 YYEEEE. Sequenced sample: blood. V usage is TRBV5-6 and J usage is TRBJ1-4; D not resolved. The clonotype comes from a man aged 18 to 30 in good health. CDR3 nucleotides: TGTGCCAGCAGCTTTTTTCGCTCTTACGGGTCAGATTATGAAAAACTGTTTTTT. Its translation is CASSFFRSYGSDYEKLFF.